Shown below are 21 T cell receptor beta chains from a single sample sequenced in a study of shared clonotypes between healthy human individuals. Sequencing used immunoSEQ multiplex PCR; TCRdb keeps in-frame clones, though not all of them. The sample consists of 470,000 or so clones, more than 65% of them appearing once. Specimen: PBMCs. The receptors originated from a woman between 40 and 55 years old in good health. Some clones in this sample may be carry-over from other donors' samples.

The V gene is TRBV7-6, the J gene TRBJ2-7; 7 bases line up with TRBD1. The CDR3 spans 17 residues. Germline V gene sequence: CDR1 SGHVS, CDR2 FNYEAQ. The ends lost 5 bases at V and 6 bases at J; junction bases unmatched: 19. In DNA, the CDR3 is TGTGCCAGCAGCCAATACACGCACCGGGACAGAAGGAGCGAGCAGTACTTC. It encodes CASSQYTHRDRRSEQYF.

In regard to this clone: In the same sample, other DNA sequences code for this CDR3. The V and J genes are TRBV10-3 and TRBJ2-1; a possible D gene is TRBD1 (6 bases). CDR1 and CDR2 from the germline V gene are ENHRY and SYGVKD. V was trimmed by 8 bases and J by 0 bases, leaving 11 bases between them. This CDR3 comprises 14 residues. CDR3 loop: CAIRVGGSYNEQFF. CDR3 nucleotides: TGTGCCATCCGAGTAGGGGGCTCCTACAATGAGCAGTTCTTC.

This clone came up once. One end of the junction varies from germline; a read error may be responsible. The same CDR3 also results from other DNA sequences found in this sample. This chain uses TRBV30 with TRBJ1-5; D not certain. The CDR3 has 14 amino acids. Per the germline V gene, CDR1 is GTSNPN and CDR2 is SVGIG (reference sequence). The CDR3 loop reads CAWSGTMANQPKHF. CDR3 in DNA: TGTGCATGGAGCGGCACGATGGCGAATCAGCCCAAGCATTTT.

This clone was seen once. CDR3 region: CASSQDLGDNSNQPQHF. In DNA, the CDR3 is TGTGCCAGCAGCCAAGATCTTGGGGATAATAGCAATCAGCCCCAGCATTTT. The J gene is TRBJ1-5, the V gene TRBV4-2; no clear D gene. Trimming shortened V by 0 bases and J by 0 bases, and 12 bases separated the two germline ends. There are 17 residues in the CDR3. Germline assignment: CDR1 LGHNA and CDR2 YNFKEQ.

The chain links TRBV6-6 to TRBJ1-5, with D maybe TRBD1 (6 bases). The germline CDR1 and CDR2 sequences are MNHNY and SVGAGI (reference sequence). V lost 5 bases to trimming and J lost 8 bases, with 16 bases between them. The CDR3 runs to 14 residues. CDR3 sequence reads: CASSRQVDMEPQHF. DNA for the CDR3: TGTGCCAGCAGTCGACAGGTTGACATGGAGCCCCAGCATTTT.

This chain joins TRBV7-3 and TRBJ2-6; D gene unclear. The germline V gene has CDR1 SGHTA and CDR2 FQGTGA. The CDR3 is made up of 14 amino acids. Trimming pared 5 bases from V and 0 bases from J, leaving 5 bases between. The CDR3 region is CASSTYSGANVLTF. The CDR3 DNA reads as TGTGCCAGCAGCACCTACTCTGGGGCCAACGTCCTGACTTTC. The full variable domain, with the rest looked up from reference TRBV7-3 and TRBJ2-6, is GAGVSQTPSNKVTEKGKYVELRCDPISGHTALYWYRQSLGQGPEFLIYFQGTGAADDSGLPNDRFFAVRPEGSVSTLKIQRTERGDSAVYLCASSTYSGANVLTFGAGSRLTVL.

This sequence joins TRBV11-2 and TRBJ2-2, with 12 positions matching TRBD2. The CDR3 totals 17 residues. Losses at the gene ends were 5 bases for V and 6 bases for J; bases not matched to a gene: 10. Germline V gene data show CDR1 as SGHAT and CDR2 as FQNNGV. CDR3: CASSRIRLAGDAGELFF. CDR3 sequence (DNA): TGTGCCAGCAGCAGAATCAGACTAGCGGGAGACGCCGGGGAGCTGTTTTTT.

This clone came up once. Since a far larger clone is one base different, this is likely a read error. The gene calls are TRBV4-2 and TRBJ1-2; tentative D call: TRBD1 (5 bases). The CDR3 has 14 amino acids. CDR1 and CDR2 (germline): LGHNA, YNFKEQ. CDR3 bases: TGTGCCAGCAGCCAAGAAGGGGCCCACTATAGCTACACCTTC. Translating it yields CASSQEGAHYSYTF.

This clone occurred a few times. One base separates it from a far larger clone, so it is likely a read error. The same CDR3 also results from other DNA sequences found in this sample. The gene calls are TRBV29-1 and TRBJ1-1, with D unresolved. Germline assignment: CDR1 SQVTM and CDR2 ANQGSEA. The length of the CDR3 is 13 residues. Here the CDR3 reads CSVGVGGNTEAFF. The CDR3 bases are TGCAGCGTTGGCGTGGGCGGGAACACTGAGGCTTTCTTT.

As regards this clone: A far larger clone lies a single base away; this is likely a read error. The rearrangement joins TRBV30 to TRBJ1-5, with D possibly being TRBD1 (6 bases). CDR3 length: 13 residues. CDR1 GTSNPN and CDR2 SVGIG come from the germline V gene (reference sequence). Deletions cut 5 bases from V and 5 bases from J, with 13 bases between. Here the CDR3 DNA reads TGTGCCTGGTCCACAGGGTCCGATCAGCCCCAGCATTTT. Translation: CAWSTGSDQPQHF.

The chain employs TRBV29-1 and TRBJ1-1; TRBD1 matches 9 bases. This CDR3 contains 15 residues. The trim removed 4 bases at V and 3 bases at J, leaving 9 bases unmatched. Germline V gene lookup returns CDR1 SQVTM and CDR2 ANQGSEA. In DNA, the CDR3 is TGCAGCGTTGTGGGGACAGGGATCGGGGACACTGAAGCTTTCTTT. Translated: CSVVGTGIGDTEAFF.

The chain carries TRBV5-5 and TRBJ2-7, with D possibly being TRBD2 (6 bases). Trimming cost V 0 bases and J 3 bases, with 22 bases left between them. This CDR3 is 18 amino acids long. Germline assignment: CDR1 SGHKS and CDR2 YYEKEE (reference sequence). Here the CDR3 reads CASSLGWTIGRLVYEQYF. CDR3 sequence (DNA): TGTGCCAGCAGCTTGGGTTGGACTATTGGTAGACTGGTCTACGAGCAGTACTTC.

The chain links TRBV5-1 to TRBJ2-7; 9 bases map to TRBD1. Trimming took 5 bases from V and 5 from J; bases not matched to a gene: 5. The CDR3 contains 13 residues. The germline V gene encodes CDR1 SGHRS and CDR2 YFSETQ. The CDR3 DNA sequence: TGCGCCAGCAGTCGGACAGGGGACGACGAGCAGTACTTC. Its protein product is CASSRTGDDEQYF.

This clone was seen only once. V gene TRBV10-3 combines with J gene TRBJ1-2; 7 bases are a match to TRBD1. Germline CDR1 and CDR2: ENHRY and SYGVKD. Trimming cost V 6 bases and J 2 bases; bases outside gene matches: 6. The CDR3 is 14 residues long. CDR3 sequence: CAISQGVGNYGYTF. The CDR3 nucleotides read TGTGCCATCAGCCAGGGGGTAGGGAACTATGGCTACACCTTC.

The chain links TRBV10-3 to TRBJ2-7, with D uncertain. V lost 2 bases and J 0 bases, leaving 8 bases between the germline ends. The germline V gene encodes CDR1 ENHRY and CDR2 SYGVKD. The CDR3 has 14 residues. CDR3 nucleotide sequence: TGTGCCATCAGTGAGGGATATCCCTCCTACGAGCAGTACTTC. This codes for CAISEGYPSYEQYF.

The CDR3, as DNA: TGTGCCAGCAGCGCGGACTCCTCCTACGAGCAGTACTTC. Protein product: CASSADSSYEQYF. The chain links TRBV9 to TRBJ2-7; D might be TRBD2 (5 bases). V was pared by 3 bases and J by 0 bases, with 7 bases between. The CDR3 length is 13 residues. CDR1 is SGDLS and CDR2 is YYNGEE in the germline V gene.

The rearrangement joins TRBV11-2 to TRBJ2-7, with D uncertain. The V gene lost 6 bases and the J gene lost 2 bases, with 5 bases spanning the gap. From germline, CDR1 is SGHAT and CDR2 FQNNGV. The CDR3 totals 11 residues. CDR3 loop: CASRATYEQYF. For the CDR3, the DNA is TGTGCCAGCAGAGCAACCTACGAGCAGTACTTC.

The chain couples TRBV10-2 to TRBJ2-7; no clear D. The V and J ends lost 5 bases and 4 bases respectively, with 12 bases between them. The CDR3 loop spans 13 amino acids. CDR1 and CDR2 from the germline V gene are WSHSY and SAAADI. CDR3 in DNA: TGCGCCAGCAGTTATGACTGGATATACGAGCAGTACTTC. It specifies CASSYDWIYEQYF.

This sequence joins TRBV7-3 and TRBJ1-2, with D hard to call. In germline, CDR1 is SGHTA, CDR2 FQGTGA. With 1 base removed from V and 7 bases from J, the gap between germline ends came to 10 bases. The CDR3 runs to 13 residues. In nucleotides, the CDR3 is TGTGCCAGCAGCTTAATGGATGGCACTGGCTACACCTTC. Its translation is CASSLMDGTGYTF.

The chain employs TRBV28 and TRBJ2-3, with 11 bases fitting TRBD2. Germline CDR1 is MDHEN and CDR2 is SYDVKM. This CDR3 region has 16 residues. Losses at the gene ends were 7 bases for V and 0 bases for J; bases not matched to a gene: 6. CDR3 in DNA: TGTGCCAGCATCCCAGGACTAGCGGGTAGCACAGATACGCAGTATTTT. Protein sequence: CASIPGLAGSTDTQYF.

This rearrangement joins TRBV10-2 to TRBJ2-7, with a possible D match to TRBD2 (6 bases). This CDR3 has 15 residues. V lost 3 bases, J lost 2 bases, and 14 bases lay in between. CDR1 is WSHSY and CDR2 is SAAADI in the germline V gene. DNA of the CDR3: TGCGCCAGCAGTGATCCGACTAGGACAACCTACGAGCAGTACTTC. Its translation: CASSDPTRTTYEQYF.